This TCR beta chain was profiled in a study of cytomegalovirus exposure and HLA in healthy donors. Study-wide results and caveats: The likely explanation for a cluster of highly shared sequence variants was sequencing artifact. Exclusion applied to some V segments, including TRBV6-2 and TRBV6-3, as they were indistinguishable. The study found most TCR sequences rare, yet found some public TCRs in many donors.

This clone was seen a handful of times. Its antigen is still unknown. The study ran its PCR with 60 Vbeta and 13 Jbeta primers. Assay: immunoSEQ multiplex PCR; the TCRdb copy retains only in-frame clones and omits some. The data hold 100,000 or so clones, with approximately 14% observed a single time. The germline V gene has CDR1 SGHRS and CDR2 YFSETQ. V was pared by 5 bases and J by 2 bases, with 13 bases between. This CDR3 has 14 amino acids. The specimen sequenced was PBMCs. The sequence derives from a female donor in good health and CMV-seronegative. The chain combines TRBV5-1 with TRBJ1-1; TRBD1 might be the D (5 bases). Here the CDR3 DNA reads TGCGCCAGCAGTATCACAGGTCGCAACACTGAAGCTTTCTTT. Translating gives CASSITGRNTEAFF.